This T cell receptor (beta chain) derives from a study of blood T cell repertoires in COVID-19. The CDR3 is made up of 14 amino acids. CDR1 and CDR2 (germline): SNHLY, FYNNEI. With V trimmed by 4 bases and J by 2 bases, 3 bases remained unmatched. In the original workflow: Amplification of reference gene primers provided the estimated nucleated cell counts. The method was immunoSEQ multiplex PCR; TCRdb's version includes in-frame clones alone and lacks a portion of them. The V and J calls and clone size come from that table; D and trimming were worked out from the DNA. Of 150,000 to 200,000 clones listed, 65% to 85% are singletons.

The gene calls are TRBV2 and TRBJ2-5; 8 positions agree with TRBD1. The sequencing input was PBMCs or T cells enriched from blood (not recorded which). The TCR originated in a woman aged 35 to 49 with acute COVID-19. The CDR3 loop reads CASSGWDRQETQYF. The CDR3, as DNA: TGTGCCAGCAGTGGCTGGGACAGGCAAGAGACCCAGTACTTC.